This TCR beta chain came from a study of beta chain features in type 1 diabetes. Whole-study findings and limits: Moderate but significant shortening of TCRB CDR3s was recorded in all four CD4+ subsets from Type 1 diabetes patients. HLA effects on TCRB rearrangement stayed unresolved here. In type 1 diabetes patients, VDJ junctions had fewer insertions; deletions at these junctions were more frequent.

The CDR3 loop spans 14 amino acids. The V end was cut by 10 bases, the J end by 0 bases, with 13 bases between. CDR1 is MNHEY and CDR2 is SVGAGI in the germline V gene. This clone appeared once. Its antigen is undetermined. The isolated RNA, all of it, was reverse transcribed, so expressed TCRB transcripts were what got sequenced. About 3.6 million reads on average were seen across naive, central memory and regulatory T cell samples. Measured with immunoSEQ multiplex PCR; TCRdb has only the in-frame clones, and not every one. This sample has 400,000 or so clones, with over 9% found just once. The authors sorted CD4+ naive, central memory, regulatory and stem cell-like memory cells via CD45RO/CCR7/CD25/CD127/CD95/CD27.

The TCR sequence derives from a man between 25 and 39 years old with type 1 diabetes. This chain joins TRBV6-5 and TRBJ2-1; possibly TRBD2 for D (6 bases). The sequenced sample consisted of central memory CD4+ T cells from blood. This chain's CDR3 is CATRAGSSYNEQFF. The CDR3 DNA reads TGTGCCACCAGAGCGGGCTCCTCCTACAATGAGCAGTTCTTC.